This TCR beta chain comes out of a study of blood T cell repertoires in COVID-19. At the level of the study: Sites in the United States, Italy and Spain provided acute and convalescent COVID-19 samples.

Trimming took 5 bases from V and 0 from J; bases not matched to a gene: 3. Germline V lookup: CDR1 SGHRS, CDR2 YFSETQ. The CDR3 spans 15 residues. How the authors handled the data: Reference gene primer amplification in the assay estimated nucleated cell counts. TCRdb keeps only in-frame clones here, not all; method: immunoSEQ multiplex PCR. From that table come the V and J calls and clone size; the DNA was used to work out D and trimming. The sample has about 190,000 clones; 65% to 80% are singletons. The V call is TRBV5-1, the J call TRBJ2-1; 9 bases match TRBD2. The origin of this receptor is a woman between 50 and 59 years old with acute or convalescent COVID-19. The sequenced sample was peripheral blood. CDR3 loop: CASSRGGASYNEQFF. The CDR3 DNA reads TGCGCCAGCAGTCGCGGGGGGGCCTCCTACAATGAGCAGTTCTTC.